This paragraph covers one T cell receptor beta chain sequence. Its antigen is not known. This CDR3 has 16 residues. The J segment lost 3 bases and the V segment lost 3 bases, leaving 5 bases of the junction unmatched. Germline CDR1 and CDR2: MGHRA and YSYEKL. The sample originates from a study of graft-versus-host responses after intestinal transplantation. Study summary: Each of the recipients got a multivisceral, liver-intestinal, or isolated intestinal transplant.

Generated by immunoSEQ multiplex PCR, the TCRdb table keeps only in-frame clones and is missing some. The sample includes about 85,000 clones, 91% of them seen just once. Points from the study as a whole: The study associated peak circulating GvH clone levels with early post-transplant HvG declines. Some GvH clones were seen earlier in gut or blood, suggesting intestinal origin. The study found high graft-versus-host to host-versus-graft clonal ratios in allografts of patients with graft-donor T cell macrochimerism.

The sequence came from a human donor who was the organ donor for an intestinal transplant. Sample: unstimulated CD8+ T cells sorted from spleen or lymph node cells, taken before transplant. V usage is TRBV4-1 and J usage is TRBJ2-2; TRBD1 agrees at 9 bases. The CDR3 DNA reads TGCGCCAGCAGCCATAACAGGGGGCGTGACACCGGGGAGCTGTTTTTT. It translates to CASSHNRGRDTGELFF.